This entry lists 18 T cell receptor beta chains sequenced from one sample in a study of blood T cell repertoires in COVID-19. Sequencing was performed with immunoSEQ multiplex PCR; in TCRdb, only in-frame clones are kept and a portion is missing. The sample lists about 130,000 clones, 55% to 75% occurring once. Sequenced input: peripheral blood. The source is a woman in her seventies with acute or convalescent COVID-19.

The genes are TRBV6-4 and TRBJ2-3; 12 nucleotides align to TRBD2. The V gene's germline CDR1 is MRHNA and CDR2 SNTAGT. Trimming took 2 bases from V and 6 from J; bases not matched to a gene: 3. This CDR3 region has 15 residues. The CDR3 DNA is TGTGCCAGCAGTGACCTAGCGGGAGGGCCGGATACGCAGTATTTT. This translates into CASSDLAGGPDTQYF.

This clone turned up a few times. CDR3 nucleotide sequence: TGTGCCAGCAGCTTAACGGGACAGCCGAACACCGGGGAGCTGTTTTTT. Residues: CASSLTGQPNTGELFF. This chain links TRBV7-8 with TRBJ2-2; 7 positions agree with TRBD1. CDR3 size: 16 residues. With 2 bases clipped from V and 0 bases from J, the junction kept 3 bases outside the gene matches. Germline-derived CDR1 and CDR2 are SGHVS and FQNEAQ.

CDR3 in amino acids: CASSSRQGGHTEAFF. CDR3 nucleotide sequence: TGTGCCAGCAGCTCCAGACAGGGGGGCCACACTGAAGCTTTCTTT. V and J are TRBV11-2 and TRBJ1-1; 9 nucleotides agree with TRBD1. After removal of 4 bases from V and 3 bases from J, the junction contained 6 bases not matched to a gene. The CDR3 totals 15 residues. Germline lookup yields CDR1 SGHAT and CDR2 FQNNGV.

The V gene is TRBV10-3, the J gene TRBJ2-3; 9 bases fit TRBD2. Germline CDR1 reads ENHRY; CDR2 reads SYGVKD. Germline trimming cut 4 bases from V and 1 base from J; bases unmatched to any gene: 3. The CDR3 extends over 15 amino acids. This CDR3 is CAISGASGGTDTQYF. CDR3 DNA sequence: TGTGCCATCAGTGGGGCTAGCGGGGGCACAGATACGCAGTATTTT.

This clone has at least ten counts. The V and J genes are TRBV19 and TRBJ1-6; possibly TRBD1 for D (6 bases). Germline values: CDR1 LNHDA, CDR2 SQIVND (reference sequence). The CDR3 totals 16 residues. Between the trimmed V and J ends, which lost 4 bases and 9 bases, there was a span of 19 bases. The CDR3 nucleotides are TGTGCCAGTAGTAGAGGGACATCCGCGTCGGGTTCACCCCTCCACTTT. Translating gives CASSRGTSASGSPLHF.

The chain joins TRBV4-1 to TRBJ2-5; 7 bases agree with TRBD1. V lost 1 base and J lost 2; bases outside the gene matches: 10. Germline V gene lookup returns CDR1 MGHRA and CDR2 YSYEKL. The CDR3 has 17 amino acids. CDR3 sequence reads: CASSQGLQGFGQETQYF. DNA of the CDR3: TGCGCCAGCAGCCAAGGGTTACAGGGGTTTGGGCAAGAGACCCAGTACTTC.

In the case of this clone: Other DNA sequences of this sample code for an identical CDR3. The chain combines TRBV14 with TRBJ1-3; the match to TRBD1 covers 10 bases. Germline V gene data show CDR1 as SGHDN and CDR2 as FVKESK. The CDR3 runs 16 residues. Trimming removed 3 bases from V and 1 base from J; junction bases left unmatched: 3. CDR3 bases: TGTGCCAGCAGCCAGCGGACAGGGGGTTCTGGAAACACCATATATTTT. Translation: CASSQRTGGSGNTIYF.

The CDR3 region has the DNA TGTGCCAGTAAAACAGGAGACGTGGGGGCGAGAGGCTACACCTTC. Protein sequence: CASKTGDVGARGYTF. The V gene is TRBV19, the J gene TRBJ1-2; D may be TRBD1 (6 bases). The CDR3 is 15 amino acids. Germline V CDR1 and CDR2: LNHDA, SQIVND (reference sequence). V gave up 7 bases and J gave up 8 bases, with 23 bases separating them.

The CDR3 DNA is TGCAGCGTTGAGCCGGGTCTGACTTTGAATGAGCAGTTCTTC. It specifies CSVEPGLTLNEQFF. This rearrangement joins TRBV29-1 to TRBJ2-1; D not certain. The V end lost 3 bases, the J end lost 7 bases, and 16 bases lay between the germline ends. The CDR3 consists of 14 residues. Germline CDR1 and CDR2: SQVTM and ANQGSEA.

This clone was recorded a few times. This chain joins TRBV5-6 and TRBJ1-1; the D is unclear. This CDR3 is built from 17 residues. Germline V lookup: CDR1 SGHDT, CDR2 YYEEEE. V dropped 4 bases and J dropped 0 bases, with 19 bases sitting between them. DNA of the CDR3: TGTGCCAGCAGCCCGGAGGGCGGTGTGGATATGAACACTGAAGCTTTCTTT. Translation gives CASSPEGGVDMNTEAFF.

The V gene is TRBV22-1, the J gene TRBJ1-1; the table's D call, TRBD1, has no DNA check behind it. TRBV22-1 is a listed pseudogene. This CDR3 comprises 17 residues. The CDR3 region has the DNA TGTCCTGGGAGCGCACTTAATTGGCCCACAGGGGACACTGAAGCTTTCTTT. Translation gives CPGSALNWPTGDTEAFF.

V usage is TRBV3-1 (or the pseudogene TRBV3-2) and J usage is TRBJ2-5; unclear D gene. Germline V gene lookup returns CDR1 LGHDT and CDR2 YNNKEL (reference sequence). The CDR3 sequence is 13 residues long. The V end lost 0 bases, the J end lost 5 bases, and 7 bases lay between the germline ends. CDR3 sequence: CASSQDGVETQYF. CDR3 nucleotides: TGTGCCAGCAGCCAAGATGGAGTCGAGACCCAGTACTTC.

This clone has a handful of counts. The V gene is TRBV20-1, the J gene TRBJ1-2, with 12 positions matching TRBD1. J lost 6 bases, V lost 3 bases, and 8 bases had no gene match. The CDR3 contains 15 residues. Looked up from germline, CDR1 is DFQATT and CDR2 is SNEGSKA (reference sequence). CDR3 nucleotides: TGCAGTGCTAGTTCCCGGGACAGGGGGCGGGATGGCTACACCTTC. Its translation is CSASSRDRGRDGYTF.

The V call is TRBV11-2, the J call TRBJ2-7; TRBD2 matches at 8 bases. Trimming cost V 5 bases and J 4 bases; bases outside gene matches: 22. The CDR3 length is 19 residues. Germline CDR1 SGHAT, CDR2 FQNNGV. The CDR3 loop is CASSPPTAGTRIRGYEQYF. As DNA, the CDR3 is TGTGCCAGCAGCCCACCTACGGCCGGGACTAGGATCCGGGGGTACGAGCAGTACTTC. Full variable domain (remainder filled in from reference TRBV11-2 and TRBJ2-7): EAGVAQSPRYKIIEKRQSVAFWCNPISGHATLYWYQQILGQGPKLLIQFQNNGVVDDSQLPKDRFSAERLKGVDSTLKIQPAKLEDSAVYLCASSPPTAGTRIRGYEQYFGPGTRLTVT.

The sample holds many counts of this clone. V is TRBV27 and J is TRBJ2-7; D possibly corresponds to TRBD1 (6 bases). The V gene's germline CDR1 is MNHEY and CDR2 SMNVEV (reference sequence). The CDR3 loop spans 16 amino acids. V dropped 5 bases and J dropped 5 bases, with 22 bases sitting between them. CDR3 DNA sequence: TGTGCCAGCAGTCCCCGGGCCTTTACAGGGTTCCACGAGCAGTACTTC. Translated, it gives CASSPRAFTGFHEQYF.

The CDR3 reads CASSPLASQETQYF. The CDR3 coding sequence is TGTGCCAGCAGTCCACTAGCGTCCCAAGAGACCCAGTACTTC. This chain uses TRBV27 with TRBJ2-5; TRBD2 matches at 7 bases. Germline loops: CDR1 MNHEY, CDR2 SMNVEV (reference sequence). V was clipped by 5 bases and J by 1 base; unmatched bases: 4. The CDR3 is 14 amino acids.

The chain couples TRBV28 to TRBJ2-7; 7 bases agree with TRBD2. J lost 1 base, V lost 7 bases, and 7 bases had no gene match. This CDR3 has 14 residues. Per germline, CDR1 MDHEN and CDR2 SYDVKM. Here the CDR3 DNA reads TGTGCCAGCATCGCGGGGGATACTTCCTACGAGCAGTACTTC. It is translated as CASIAGDTSYEQYF.

This clone has just a few counts. The chain is built from TRBV29-1 and TRBJ2-7; TRBD2 is a possible D gene (5 bases). From germline, CDR1 is SQVTM and CDR2 ANQGSEA. CDR3 length equals 17 residues. V was cut by 3 bases and J by 3 bases, with 24 bases left in between. CDR3 protein: CSVEIPGRSGSYYEQYF. The CDR3 region has the DNA TGCAGCGTTGAGATACCCGGACGCAGCGGTTCCTACTACGAGCAGTACTTC.